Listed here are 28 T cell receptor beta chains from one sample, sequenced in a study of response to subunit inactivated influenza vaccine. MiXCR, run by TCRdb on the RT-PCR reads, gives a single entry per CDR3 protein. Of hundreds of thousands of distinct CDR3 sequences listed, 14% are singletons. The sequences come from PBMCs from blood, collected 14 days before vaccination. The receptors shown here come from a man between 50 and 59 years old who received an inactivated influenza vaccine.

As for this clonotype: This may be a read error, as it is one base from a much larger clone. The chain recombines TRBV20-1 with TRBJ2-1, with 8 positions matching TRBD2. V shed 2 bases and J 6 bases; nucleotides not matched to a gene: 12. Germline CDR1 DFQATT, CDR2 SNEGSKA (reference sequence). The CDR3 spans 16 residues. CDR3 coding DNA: TGCAGTGCTAGACCAAAGGGACTAGTCTCATGCAATGAGCAGTTCTTC. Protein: CSARPKGLVSCNEQFF.

This chain's CDR3 is CASSLGLVPYEQYF. In nucleotides, the CDR3 is TGTGCCAGCAGCTTGGGCCTAGTCCCCTACGAGCAGTACTTC. The V call is TRBV7-2, the J call TRBJ2-7; D is undetermined. The CDR3 runs to 14 residues. CDR1 and CDR2 from the germline V gene are SGHTA and FQGNSA. With 3 bases removed from V and 2 bases from J, the gap between germline ends came to 11 bases.

The CDR3 spells CASSFTGGQLHNEQFF. DNA for the CDR3: TGTGCCAGCAGCTTCACAGGGGGTCAACTCCACAATGAGCAGTTCTTC. This rearrangement joins TRBV11-2 to TRBJ2-1; 8 nucleotides align to TRBD1. The germline gives CDR1 SGHAT, CDR2 FQNNGV. Unmatched junction bases numbered 9, after V lost 3 bases and J lost 5 bases. The CDR3 loop spans 16 amino acids.

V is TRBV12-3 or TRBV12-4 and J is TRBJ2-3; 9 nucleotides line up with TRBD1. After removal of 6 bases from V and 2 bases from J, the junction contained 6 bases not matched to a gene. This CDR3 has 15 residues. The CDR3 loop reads CASRPGTGLTDTQYF. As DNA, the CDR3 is TGTGCCAGCAGACCCGGGACAGGGCTCACAGATACGCAGTATTTT.

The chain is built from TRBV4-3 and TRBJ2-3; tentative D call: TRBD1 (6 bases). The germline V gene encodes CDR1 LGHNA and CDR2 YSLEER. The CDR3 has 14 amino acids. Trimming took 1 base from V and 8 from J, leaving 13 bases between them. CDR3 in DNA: TGCGCCAGCAGCCAAGGAACCGGGACATTTACGCAGTATTTT. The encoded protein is CASSQGTGTFTQYF.

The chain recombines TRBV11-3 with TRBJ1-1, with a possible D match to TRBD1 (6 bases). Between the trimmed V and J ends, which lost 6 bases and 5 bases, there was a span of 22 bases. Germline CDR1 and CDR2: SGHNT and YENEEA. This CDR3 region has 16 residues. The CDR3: CASSLRGWGARTEAFF. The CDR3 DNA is TGTGCCAGCAGTCTTAGAGGATGGGGGGCTCGGACTGAAGCTTTCTTT.

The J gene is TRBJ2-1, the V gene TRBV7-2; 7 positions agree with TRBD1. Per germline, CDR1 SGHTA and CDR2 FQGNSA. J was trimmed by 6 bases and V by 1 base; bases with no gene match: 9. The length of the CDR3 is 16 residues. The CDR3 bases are TGTGCCAGCAGCTTAGAGGGGGCCTCAACCCCCAATGAGCAGTTCTTC. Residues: CASSLEGASTPNEQFF. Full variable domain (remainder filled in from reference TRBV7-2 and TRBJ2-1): GAGVSQSPSNKVTEKGKDVELRCDPISGHTALYWYRQSLGQGLEFLIYFQGNSAPDKSGLPSDRFSAERTGGSVSTLTIQRTQQEDSAVYLCASSLEGASTPNEQFFGPGTRLTVL.

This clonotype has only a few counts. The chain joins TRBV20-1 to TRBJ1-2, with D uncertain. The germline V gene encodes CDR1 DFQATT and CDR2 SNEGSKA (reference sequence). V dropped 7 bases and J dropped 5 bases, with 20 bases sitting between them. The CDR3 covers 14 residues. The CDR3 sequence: CSVRPISGEYGYTF. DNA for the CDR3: TGCAGTGTTAGGCCGATTTCGGGCGAGTATGGCTACACCTTC.

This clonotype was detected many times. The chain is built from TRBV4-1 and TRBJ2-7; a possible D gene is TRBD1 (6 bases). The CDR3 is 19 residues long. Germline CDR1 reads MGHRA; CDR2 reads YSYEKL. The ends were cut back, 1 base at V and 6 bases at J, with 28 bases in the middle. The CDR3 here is CASSQATLWGSRLGGEQYF. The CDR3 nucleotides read TGCGCCAGCAGCCAAGCCACTCTTTGGGGCTCCCGATTAGGGGGCGAGCAGTACTTC.

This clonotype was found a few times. As DNA, the CDR3 is TGCAGCGTTGGTGGGTTTAAAGAGACCCAGTACTTC. Encoded protein: CSVGGFKETQYF. This sequence joins TRBV29-1 and TRBJ2-5; D unresolved. The length of the CDR3 is 12 residues. Germline CDR1 reads SQVTM; CDR2 reads ANQGSEA. V was shortened by 4 bases and J by 3 bases, with 9 bases between the two germline ends. Combining the CDR3 with reference TRBV29-1 and TRBJ2-5 gives the whole variable domain SAVISQKPSRDICQRGTSLTIQCQVDSQVTMMFWYRQQPGQSLTLIATANQGSEATYESGFVIDKFPISRPNLTFSTLTVSNMSPEDSSIYLCSVGGFKETQYFGPGTRLLVL.

CDR3 amino acids: CASSSLAGRYEQYF. The CDR3 DNA reads as TGTGCCAGCAGTTCACTAGCGGGGAGGTACGAGCAGTACTTC. V and J are TRBV7-9 and TRBJ2-7; TRBD2 aligns across 10 bases. The germline V gene has CDR1 SEHNR and CDR2 FQNEAQ (reference sequence). CDR3 size: 14 residues. Trimming removed 6 bases from V and 4 bases from J; junction bases left unmatched: 6.

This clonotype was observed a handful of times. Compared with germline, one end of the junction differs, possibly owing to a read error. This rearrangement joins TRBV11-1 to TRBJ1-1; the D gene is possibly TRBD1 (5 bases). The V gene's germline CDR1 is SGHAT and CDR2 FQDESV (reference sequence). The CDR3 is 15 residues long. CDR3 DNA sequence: TGTGCCAGCAGCCGAGCCGGGACCGTGAATACTGAAGCTTTCTTT. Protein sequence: CASSRAGTVNTEAFF.

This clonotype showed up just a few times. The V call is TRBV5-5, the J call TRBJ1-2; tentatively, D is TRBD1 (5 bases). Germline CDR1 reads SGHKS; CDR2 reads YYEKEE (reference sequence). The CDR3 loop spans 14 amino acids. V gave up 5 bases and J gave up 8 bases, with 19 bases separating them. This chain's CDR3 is CASRRGREIEGYTF. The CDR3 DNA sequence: TGTGCCAGCAGACGCGGCAGGGAAATAGAAGGCTACACCTTC.

The CDR3 sequence is CSAKRASTQETQYF. The CDR3 DNA follows: TGCAGTGCTAAGCGGGCGTCAACTCAAGAGACCCAGTACTTC. The V gene is TRBV20-1, the J gene TRBJ2-5; possible D gene TRBD2, 6 bases. The V and J ends lost 4 bases and 2 bases respectively, with 14 bases between them. The CDR3 is 14 residues long. From germline, CDR1 is DFQATT and CDR2 SNEGSKA (reference sequence).

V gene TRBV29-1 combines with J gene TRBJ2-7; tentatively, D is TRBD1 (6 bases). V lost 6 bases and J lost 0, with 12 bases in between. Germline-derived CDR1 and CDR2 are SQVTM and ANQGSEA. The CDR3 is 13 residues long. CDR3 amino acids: CSVRGHSSYEQYF. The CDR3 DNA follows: TGCAGCGTCCGGGGACATAGCTCCTACGAGCAGTACTTC.

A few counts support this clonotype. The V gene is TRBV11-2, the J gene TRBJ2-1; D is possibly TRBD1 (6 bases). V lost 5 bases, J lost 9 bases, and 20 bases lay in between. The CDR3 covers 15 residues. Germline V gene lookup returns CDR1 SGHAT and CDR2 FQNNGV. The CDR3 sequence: CASSLWGQGTGEQFF. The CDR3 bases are TGTGCCAGCAGCCTCTGGGGGCAGGGGACGGGTGAGCAGTTCTTC.

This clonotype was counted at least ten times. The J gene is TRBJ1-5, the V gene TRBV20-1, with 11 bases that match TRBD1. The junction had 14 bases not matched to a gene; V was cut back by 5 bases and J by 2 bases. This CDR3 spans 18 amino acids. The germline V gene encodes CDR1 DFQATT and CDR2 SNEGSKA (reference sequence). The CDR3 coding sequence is TGCAGTGCTCAAGGACAGGGGGCATCCCTAGCGGGCAATCAGCCCCAGCATTTT. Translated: CSAQGQGASLAGNQPQHF.

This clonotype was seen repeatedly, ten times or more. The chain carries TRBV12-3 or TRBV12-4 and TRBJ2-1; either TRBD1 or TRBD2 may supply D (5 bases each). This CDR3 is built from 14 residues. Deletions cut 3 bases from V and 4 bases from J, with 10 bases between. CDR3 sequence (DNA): TGTGCCAGCAGTTTTGGGGACGCTTACAATGAGCAGTTCTTC. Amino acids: CASSFGDAYNEQFF.

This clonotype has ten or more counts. The CDR3 protein is CASSLLANQETQYF. In nucleotides, the CDR3 is TGTGCCAGCAGTTTACTAGCGAACCAAGAGACCCAGTACTTC. The chain combines TRBV12-3 or TRBV12-4 with TRBJ2-5, with D possibly TRBD2 on 6 matching bases. Trimming stripped 2 bases from V and 0 bases from J, with 7 bases between. This CDR3 is 14 amino acids long.

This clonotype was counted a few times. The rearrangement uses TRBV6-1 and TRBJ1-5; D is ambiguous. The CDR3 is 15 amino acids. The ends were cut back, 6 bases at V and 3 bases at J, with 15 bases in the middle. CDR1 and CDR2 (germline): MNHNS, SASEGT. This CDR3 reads CASRPSVPDNQPQHF. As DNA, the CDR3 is TGTGCCAGCAGGCCCTCCGTCCCAGACAATCAGCCCCAGCATTTT.

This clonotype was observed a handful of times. Here the CDR3 reads CSVRDRAIEKLFF. The CDR3, as DNA: TGCAGTGTTCGGGACAGGGCGATTGAAAAACTGTTTTTT. The chain has TRBV20-1 and TRBJ1-4; 9 positions match TRBD1. This CDR3 region has 13 residues. The germline CDR1 and CDR2 sequences are DFQATT and SNEGSKA (reference sequence). The V and J ends lost 7 bases and 7 bases, in that order; junction bases with no gene match: 7.

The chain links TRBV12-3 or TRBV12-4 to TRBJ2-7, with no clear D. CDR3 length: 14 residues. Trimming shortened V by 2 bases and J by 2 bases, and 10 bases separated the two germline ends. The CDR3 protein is CASSLWLQTYEQYF. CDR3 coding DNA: TGTGCCAGCAGTTTATGGCTTCAAACCTACGAGCAGTACTTC.

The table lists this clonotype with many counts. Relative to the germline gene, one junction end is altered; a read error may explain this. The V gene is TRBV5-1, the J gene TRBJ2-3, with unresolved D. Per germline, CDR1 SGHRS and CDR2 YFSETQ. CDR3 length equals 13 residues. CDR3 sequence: CASSSPGADTQYF. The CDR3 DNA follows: TGTGCCAGCAGCAGCCCTGGGGCAGATACGCAGTATTTT.

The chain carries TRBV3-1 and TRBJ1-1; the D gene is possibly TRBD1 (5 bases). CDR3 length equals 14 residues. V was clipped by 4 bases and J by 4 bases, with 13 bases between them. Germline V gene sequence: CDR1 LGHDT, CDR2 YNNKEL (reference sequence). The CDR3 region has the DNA TGTGCCAGCAGCCTCTCAGAGGGACTCACTGAAGCTTTCTTT. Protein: CASSLSEGLTEAFF.

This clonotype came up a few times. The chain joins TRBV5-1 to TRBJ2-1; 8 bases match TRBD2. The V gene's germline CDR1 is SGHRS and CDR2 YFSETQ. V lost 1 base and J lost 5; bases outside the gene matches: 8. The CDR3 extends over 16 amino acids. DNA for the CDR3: TGCGCCAGCAGCTTGCTCCAGCGGGGGCCACACAATGAGCAGTTCTTC. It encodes CASSLLQRGPHNEQFF.

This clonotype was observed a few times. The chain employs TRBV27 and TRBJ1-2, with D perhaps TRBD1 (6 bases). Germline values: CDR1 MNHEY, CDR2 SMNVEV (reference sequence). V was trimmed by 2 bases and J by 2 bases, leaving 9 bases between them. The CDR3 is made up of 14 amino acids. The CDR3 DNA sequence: TGTGCCAGCAGTTTAACAGGGCAAAACTATGGCTACACCTTC. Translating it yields CASSLTGQNYGYTF.

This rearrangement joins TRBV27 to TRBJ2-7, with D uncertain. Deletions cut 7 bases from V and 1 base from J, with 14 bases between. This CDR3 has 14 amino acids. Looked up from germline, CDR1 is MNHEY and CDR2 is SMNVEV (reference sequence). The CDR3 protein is CASMPTIISYEQYF. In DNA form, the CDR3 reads TGTGCCAGCATGCCCACGATCATTTCCTACGAGCAGTACTTC.

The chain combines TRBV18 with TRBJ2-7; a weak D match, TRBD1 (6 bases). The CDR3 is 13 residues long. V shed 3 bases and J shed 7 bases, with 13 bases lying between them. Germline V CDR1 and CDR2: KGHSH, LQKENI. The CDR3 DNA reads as TGTGCCAGCTCACCGCAGGGGTTAAGGGAGCAGTACTTC. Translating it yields CASSPQGLREQYF.